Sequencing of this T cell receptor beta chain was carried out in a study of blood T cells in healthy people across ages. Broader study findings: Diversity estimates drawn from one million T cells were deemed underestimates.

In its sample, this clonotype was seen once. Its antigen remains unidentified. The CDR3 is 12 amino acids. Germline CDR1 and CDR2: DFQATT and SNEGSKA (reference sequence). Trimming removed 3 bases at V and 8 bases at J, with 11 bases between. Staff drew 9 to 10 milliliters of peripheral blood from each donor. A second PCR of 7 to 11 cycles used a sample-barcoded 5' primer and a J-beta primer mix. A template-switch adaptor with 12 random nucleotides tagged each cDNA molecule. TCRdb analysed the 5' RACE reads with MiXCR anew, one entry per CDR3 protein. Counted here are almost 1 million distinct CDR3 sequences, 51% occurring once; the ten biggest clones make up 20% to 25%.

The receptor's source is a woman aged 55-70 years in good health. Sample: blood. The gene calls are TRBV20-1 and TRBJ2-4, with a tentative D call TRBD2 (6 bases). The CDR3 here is CSASSGSDIQYF. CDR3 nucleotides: TGCAGTGCTAGTTCCGGGAGCGACATTCAGTACTTC.